The 19 T cell receptor beta chains reported below all come from one sample, sequenced in a study of T cell responses to AZD1222 COVID-19 vaccine. Produced via immunoSEQ multiplex PCR; TCRdb's table is partial and in-frame only. The table has nearly 200,000 clones, approximately 94% seen once. The sample in question was peripheral blood, obtained 28 days after the second AZD1222 dose. The receptors were gathered from an adult who received the AZD1222 COVID-19 vaccine.

The J gene is TRBJ1-1, the V gene TRBV2; the D gene is possibly TRBD1 (5 bases). V lost 7 bases, J lost 0 bases, and 9 bases lay in between. Germline CDR1 is SNHLY and CDR2 is FYNNEI. The CDR3 runs 13 residues. The CDR3 nucleotides are TGTGCCAGCATTTGGGGGATGAACACTGAAGCTTTCTTT. Amino acids: CASIWGMNTEAFF.

The V and J genes are TRBV30 and TRBJ1-5; D uncertain. The V end lost 2 bases, the J end lost 4 bases, and 9 bases lay between the germline ends. This CDR3 has 13 amino acids. The germline CDR1 and CDR2 sequences are GTSNPN and SVGIG (reference sequence). CDR3 nucleotides: TGTGCCTGGAGTCCTACTGGGAATCAGCCCCAGCATTTT. It is translated as CAWSPTGNQPQHF.

The chain's CDR3 is CASSMSGAANEKLFF. As DNA, the CDR3 is TGTGCCAGTAGTATGTCGGGGGCTGCTAATGAAAAACTGTTTTTT. The gene calls are TRBV19 and TRBJ1-4, with D tentatively TRBD1 (6 bases). Trimming took 3 bases from V and 3 from J, leaving 11 bases between them. CDR3 length equals 15 residues. CDR1 LNHDA and CDR2 SQIVND come from the germline V gene (reference sequence). Complete variable domain (other parts from reference TRBV19 and TRBJ1-4): DGGITQSPKYLFRKEGQNVTLSCEQNLNHDAMYWYRQDPGQGLRLIYYSQIVNDFQKGDIAEGYSVSREKKESFPLTVTSAQKNPTAFYLCASSMSGAANEKLFFGSGTQLSVL.

The J gene is TRBJ1-2, the V gene TRBV7-3; unclear D gene. V shed 5 bases and J shed 2 bases, with 15 bases lying between them. This CDR3 region has 15 residues. Looked up from germline, CDR1 is SGHTA and CDR2 is FQGTGA. CDR3 sequence: CASSPDGSPNYGYTF. The CDR3 bases are TGTGCCAGCAGCCCGGATGGGAGCCCAAACTATGGCTACACCTTC. The full variable domain, completed using reference TRBV7-3 and TRBJ1-2, is GAGVSQTPSNKVTEKGKYVELRCDPISGHTALYWYRQSLGQGPEFLIYFQGTGAADDSGLPNDRFFAVRPEGSVSTLKIQRTERGDSAVYLCASSPDGSPNYGYTFGSGTRLTVV.

This chain uses TRBV7-2 with TRBJ1-2, with no clear D. Trimming removed 8 bases from V and 8 bases from J, with 21 bases in between. The length of the CDR3 is 14 residues. Germline V gives CDR1 SGHTA, CDR2 FQGNSA. CDR3 coding DNA: TGTGCCAGCGGTTTCGCCCGACGTCTGGGGGGCTACACCTTC. Residues: CASGFARRLGGYTF.

Written as DNA, the CDR3 is TGTGCCAGCAGTGTAGACAGGGTCTACAATGAGCAGTTCTTC. It specifies CASSVDRVYNEQFF. This chain joins TRBV2 and TRBJ2-1; 7 nucleotides match TRBD1. From germline, CDR1 is SNHLY and CDR2 FYNNEI. This CDR3 contains 14 residues. V lost 4 bases, J lost 3 bases, and 3 bases stayed unmatched.

A single count supports this clone. This chain joins TRBV29-1 and TRBJ1-2, with D uncertain. The germline V gene has CDR1 SQVTM and CDR2 ANQGSEA. Trimming left V 7 bases short and J 6 bases short, with 18 bases between. The CDR3 totals 13 residues. The CDR3 protein is CSGMGSGFNGYTF. The CDR3 DNA sequence: TGCAGCGGAATGGGGTCCGGATTTAATGGCTACACCTTC. Drawing the rest from reference TRBV29-1 and TRBJ1-2, the complete variable domain is SAVISQKPSRDICQRGTSLTIQCQVDSQVTMMFWYRQQPGQSLTLIATANQGSEATYESGFVIDKFPISRPNLTFSTLTVSNMSPEDSSIYLCSGMGSGFNGYTFGSGTRLTVV.

The rearrangement uses TRBV16 and TRBJ1-2; TRBD1 matches at 9 bases. The CDR3 is made up of 14 amino acids. With V trimmed by 4 bases and J by 5 bases, 5 bases remained unmatched. Germline V gene lookup returns CDR1 KGHSY and CDR2 FQNENV. CDR3 bases: TGTGCCAGCAGCCCCGCGGGACAGGGTTATGGCTACACCTTC. Translation: CASSPAGQGYGYTF.

This clone has a single count. DNA for the CDR3: TGTGCCAGCAGCGTAGGGGGGGCAGCCGCACTCTCTGGAAACACCATATATTTT. Protein sequence: CASSVGGAAALSGNTIYF. The rearrangement joins TRBV9 to TRBJ1-3; D is perhaps TRBD1 (6 bases). CDR3 length: 18 residues. V was clipped by 0 bases and J by 0 bases, with 16 bases between them. The germline CDR1 and CDR2 sequences are SGDLS and YYNGEE.

The chain recombines TRBV6-5 with TRBJ1-5, with D unclear. V lost 7 bases and J 7 bases, leaving 11 bases between the germline ends. This CDR3 spans 12 amino acids. Germline V gene data show CDR1 as MNHEY and CDR2 as SVGAGI. The CDR3 DNA sequence: TGTGCCAGCAACCTCCCCCCACAGCCCCAGCATTTT. It yields the protein CASNLPPQPQHF.

The chain combines TRBV10-2 with TRBJ1-3; D unclear. The V gene lost 8 bases and the J gene lost 3 bases, with 8 bases spanning the gap. Per germline, CDR1 WSHSY and CDR2 SAAADI. CDR3 length equals 12 residues. The CDR3 coding sequence is TGCGCCAGCCTTGAGGTTGGAAACACCATATATTTT. The encoded protein is CASLEVGNTIYF.

Here the CDR3 reads CASSEEGQGMPLNYGYTF. CDR3 DNA: TGTGCCAGCAGTGAAGAGGGACAGGGGATGCCCTTAAACTATGGCTACACCTTC. The V gene is TRBV2, the J gene TRBJ1-2, with 10 bases identical to TRBD1. V lost 1 base, J lost 2 bases, and 10 bases stayed unmatched. Per germline, CDR1 SNHLY and CDR2 FYNNEI. This CDR3 has 18 residues.

This chain uses TRBV3-1 (or the pseudogene TRBV3-2) with TRBJ1-2, with 9 nucleotides matching TRBD1. Losses at the gene ends were 4 bases for V and 1 base for J; bases not matched to a gene: 10. The CDR3 consists of 17 residues. Germline CDR1 and CDR2: LGHDT and YNNKEL (reference sequence). The CDR3 spells CASSRRNRGQVNYGYTF. As DNA, the CDR3 is TGTGCCAGCAGCCGCCGGAACAGGGGGCAGGTTAACTATGGCTACACCTTC.

This clone is a singleton in its sample. J is TRBJ1-2 and V is TRBV10-1, with TRBD1 as a possible D gene (5 bases). This CDR3 contains 14 residues. Trimming left V 0 bases short and J 3 bases short, with 8 bases between. Germline V gives CDR1 WNHNN, CDR2 SYGVQD (reference sequence). The DNA of the CDR3 is TGCGCCAGCAGTGAGTCGGGGGTAGACTATGGCTACACCTTC. Protein sequence: CASSESGVDYGYTF.

The chain recombines TRBV7-9 with TRBJ2-2; D is possibly TRBD1 (5 bases). Germline V gene sequence: CDR1 SEHNR, CDR2 FQNEAQ (reference sequence). Trimming removed 5 bases from V and 5 bases from J, with 9 bases in between. This CDR3 region has 13 residues. CDR3 amino acids: CASSPQGTGELFF. The DNA of the CDR3 is TGTGCCAGCAGCCCGCAGGGAACCGGGGAGCTGTTTTTT.

The genes are TRBV4-1 and TRBJ1-3; D gene ambiguous. With 0 bases removed from V and 3 bases from J, the gap between germline ends came to 15 bases. CDR1 is MGHRA and CDR2 is YSYEKL in the germline V gene. The CDR3 runs to 17 residues. The CDR3 DNA follows: TGCGCCAGCAGCCAAGATAATGGGCCCGCGGGTGGAAACACCATATATTTT. It specifies CASSQDNGPAGGNTIYF.

CDR3 DNA sequence: TGTGCCAGCAGCCACACAGGGGATGGTTATGGCTACACCTTC. Translating gives CASSHTGDGYGYTF. The chain recombines TRBV6-6 with TRBJ1-2; 7 nucleotides line up with TRBD1. CDR3 length: 14 residues. Germline loops: CDR1 MNHNY, CDR2 SVGAGI (reference sequence). V shed 6 bases, J shed 5 bases, and the junction held 9 bases outside the gene matches.

V gene TRBV13 combines with J gene TRBJ2-7; D uncertain. CDR1 is PRHDT and CDR2 is FYEKMQ in the germline V gene (reference sequence). The CDR3 has 14 amino acids. V was shortened by 2 bases and J by 2 bases, with 10 bases between the two germline ends. The chain's CDR3 is CASSLNRAAYEQYF. CDR3 DNA: TGTGCCAGCAGCTTAAATCGGGCGGCCTACGAGCAGTACTTC.

There are a few counts of this clone. The chain combines TRBV19 with TRBJ1-1, with D possibly being TRBD1 (5 bases). Germline V gene data show CDR1 as LNHDA and CDR2 as SQIVND (reference sequence). The CDR3 runs 15 residues. The V end was cut by 3 bases, the J end by 1 base, with 12 bases between. The chain's CDR3 is CASSIGRRENTEAFF. The CDR3 nucleotides are TGTGCCAGTAGTATTGGTCGCAGGGAGAACACTGAAGCTTTCTTT. Drawing the rest from reference TRBV19 and TRBJ1-1, the complete variable domain is DGGITQSPKYLFRKEGQNVTLSCEQNLNHDAMYWYRQDPGQGLRLIYYSQIVNDFQKGDIAEGYSVSREKKESFPLTVTSAQKNPTAFYLCASSIGRRENTEAFFGQGTRLTVV.